The 3 T cell receptor beta chains below come from one sample, sequenced in a study of T-cell reconstitution after alpha-beta-depleted transplantation in children. For TCRbeta, the library was prepared with unique molecular identifiers. TCRdb reprocessed the PCR reads via MiXCR and lists one record per CDR3 protein. The data hold approximately 800,000 distinct CDR3 sequences, with roughly 15% observed a single time. The specimen was PBMCs, mostly from graft donor cells, collected 360 days after TCRalphabeta/CD19-depleted stem cell transplant. Receptor source: a male patient younger than 18 who had a stem cell transplant for acute lymphoblastic leukemia, so the T cells may come from the graft donor.

CDR3 protein: CSARAPGQPYEQYF. The DNA for the CDR3 is TGCAGTGCTAGAGCGCCGGGACAACCCTACGAGCAGTACTTC. The chain carries TRBV20-1 and TRBJ2-7, with D possibly TRBD1 on 6 matching bases. Germline assignment: CDR1 DFQATT and CDR2 SNEGSKA (reference sequence). The ends were cut back, 1 base at V and 2 bases at J, with 12 bases in the middle. This CDR3 contains 14 residues.

This rearrangement joins TRBV12-3 or TRBV12-4 to TRBJ2-6; the D gene is possibly TRBD2 (5 bases). The CDR3 totals 15 residues. V was cut by 7 bases and J by 2 bases, with 12 bases left in between. CDR3 protein: CASMTHGTGANVLTF. The CDR3 DNA sequence: TGTGCCAGCATGACCCACGGGACTGGGGCCAACGTCCTGACTTTC.

The CDR3: CASSQILAGYTDTQYF. Here the CDR3 DNA reads TGCGCCAGCAGCCAGATTCTAGCGGGGTACACAGATACGCAGTATTTT. The rearrangement links TRBV4-1 to TRBJ2-3, with 9 nucleotides matching TRBD2. Germline loops: CDR1 MGHRA, CDR2 YSYEKL. Germline trimming cut 3 bases from V and 2 bases from J; bases unmatched to any gene: 6. The CDR3 extends over 16 amino acids.